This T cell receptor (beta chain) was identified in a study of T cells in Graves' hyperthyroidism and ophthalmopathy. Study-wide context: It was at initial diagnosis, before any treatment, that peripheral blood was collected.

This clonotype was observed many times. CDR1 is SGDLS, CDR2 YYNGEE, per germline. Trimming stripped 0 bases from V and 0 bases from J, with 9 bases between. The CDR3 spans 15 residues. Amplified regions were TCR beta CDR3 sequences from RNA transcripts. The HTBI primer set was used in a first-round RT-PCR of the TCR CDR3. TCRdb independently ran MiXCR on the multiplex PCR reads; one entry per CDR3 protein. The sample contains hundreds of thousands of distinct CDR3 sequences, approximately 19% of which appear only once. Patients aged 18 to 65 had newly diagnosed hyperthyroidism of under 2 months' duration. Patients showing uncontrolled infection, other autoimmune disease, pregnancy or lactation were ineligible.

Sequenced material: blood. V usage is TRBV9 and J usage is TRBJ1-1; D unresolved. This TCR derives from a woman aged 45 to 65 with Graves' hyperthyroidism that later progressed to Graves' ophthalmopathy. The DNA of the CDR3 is TGTGCCAGCAGCGTAGCTGGGTTACTGAACACTGAAGCTTTCTTT. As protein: CASSVAGLLNTEAFF.